The 5 T cell receptor beta chains below come from one sample, sequenced in a study of vaccination and CD4 T cells after COVID-19. Oncomine TCR Beta short-read sequencing was applied to DNA from cultured CD4+ T cells. Via MiXCR, TCRdb re-called the PCR reads, giving one row per CDR3 protein. Here the sample spans approximately 19,000 distinct CDR3 sequences, around 58% being singletons. Their recognized antigens are unknown. Treatment described: approximately nine-day PBMC culture with coronavirus spike peptide pools or control peptides (ViraFEST assay). Specimen: CD4+ T cells from blood, cultured in vitro. These TCRs come from a human donor who had recovered from COVID-19.

The chain has TRBV6-1 and TRBJ1-5; D perhaps matches TRBD1 (5 bases). The CDR3 runs to 15 residues. Trimming stripped 5 bases from V and 1 base from J, with 12 bases between. The germline gives CDR1 MNHNS, CDR2 SASEGT. The CDR3 DNA reads as TGTGCCAGCAGTAAAGGGGTGGAAAGCAATCAGCCCCAGCATTTT. Its translation: CASSKGVESNQPQHF.

This clonotype was detected once. The chain couples TRBV29-1 to TRBJ2-5; D unclear. The V gene's germline CDR1 is SQVTM and CDR2 ANQGSEA. Trimming stripped 2 bases from V and 2 bases from J, with 9 bases between. The CDR3 length is 13 residues. CDR3 residues: CSVERQRQETQYF. The DNA of the CDR3 is TGCAGCGTTGAAAGGCAGCGTCAAGAGACCCAGTACTTC.

This clonotype has a single count. This chain uses TRBV20-1 with TRBJ2-3; the D is unclear. Germline V CDR1 and CDR2: DFQATT, SNEGSKA (reference sequence). V lost 7 bases and J 2 bases, leaving 13 bases between the germline ends. The CDR3 spans 13 residues. This CDR3 is CSVRKKVTDTQYF. Here the CDR3 DNA reads TGCAGTGTGCGGAAGAAAGTCACAGATACGCAGTATTTT.

J is TRBJ1-1 and V is TRBV4-1; a possible D gene is TRBD1 (6 bases). The germline V and J ends were trimmed by 1 base and 6 bases, with 18 bases remaining between them. Germline V gene lookup returns CDR1 MGHRA and CDR2 YSYEKL. The CDR3 is made up of 16 amino acids. The CDR3 DNA reads as TGCGCCAGCAGCCAAGGAAAGGGGGAGAAGCGGTCTGAAGCTTTCTTT. Translating it yields CASSQGKGEKRSEAFF.

The chain combines TRBV25-1 with TRBJ2-7, with D possibly TRBD1 on 5 matching bases. Looked up from germline, CDR1 is MGHDK and CDR2 is SYGVNS. This CDR3 contains 12 residues. V was cut by 5 bases and J by 5 bases, with 10 bases left in between. The CDR3 DNA reads as TGTGCCAGCAGTCAGGACATGAACGAGCAGTACTTC. This translates into CASSQDMNEQYF.